This T cell receptor beta chain emerged from a study of Graves' ophthalmopathy and Graves' hyperthyroidism. Study-wide context: Ahead of any treatment, peripheral blood was obtained at the initial diagnosis. Whole-study results and caveats: Most clonotypes expanded in thyroid above 0.001 frequency were present in blood too.

Serum thyroxine and TRAb, along with clinical symptoms, thyroid ultrasound and orbital computed tomography, were what diagnosis relied on. In regard to this clonotype: The antigen is unknown.

Amplification targeted the TCR beta CDR3 regions, with RNA transcripts as the source material. The authors performed first-round RT-PCR with HTBI primers and then a second-round multiplex PCR. MiXCR was run by TCRdb on the multiplex PCR reads, yielding one entry per CDR3 protein. The table has about 620,000 distinct CDR3 sequences, about a fifth seen once. The V and J ends lost 2 bases and 2 bases, in that order; junction bases with no gene match: 8. The CDR3 sequence is 16 residues long. Germline V gene sequence: CDR1 MNHEY, CDR2 SVGAGI. This receptor was identified in a woman under 30 with stable Graves' hyperthyroidism. Some clones in this sample may be carry-over from other donors' samples. The gene calls are TRBV6-5 and TRBJ2-7, with 8 bases aligning to TRBD2. Sequenced input: peripheral blood. The CDR3 DNA reads TGTGCCAGCAGTTACCCTTCTAGCGGGCCGACCTACGAGCAGTACTTC. Encoded protein: CASSYPSSGPTYEQYF.